The source of this TCR beta chain is a study of shared clonotypes between healthy human individuals. Study observations and caveats: Between a few donors, naive CD4 clonotypes were shared at a level of about 5%.

For sorted subsets, about 200 ng DNA per replicate equaled 30,000 or so T cell genomes. Some clones are missing from TCRdb's copy, which holds only in-frame ones; the method was immunoSEQ multiplex PCR. The sample gives 2 million to 2.5 million clones, over 85% of which show up once; under 0.45% is in the top ten. V trimming: 5 bases; J trimming: 2 bases; junction bases outside the gene matches: 10. CDR1 and CDR2 from the germline V gene are SGHAT and FQDESV (reference sequence). CDR3 length: 17 amino acids. All the donors were Caucasian adults who lived in Nashville, Tennessee. As for this clone: No antigen is known for it.

The sequenced material came from naive CD4+ T cells from PBMCs. Sample subset: CD45RA+ positively selected. The source is a man between 18 and 29 years old in good health. Some clones in this sample may be carry-over from other donors' samples. The rearrangement links TRBV11-1 to TRBJ2-2; 8 nucleotides agree with TRBD2. In DNA form, the CDR3 reads TGTGCCAGCAGCGCGCAGACTAGCGAGATTAACACCGGGGAGCTGTTTTTT. It codes for CASSAQTSEINTGELFF.